Presented here are 3 T cell receptor beta chains from one specimen sequenced in a study of T cell changes during pregnancy in multiple sclerosis. Method: immunoSEQ multiplex PCR; TCRdb's copy keeps in-frame clones and lacks some. This table has under 80,000 clones, about 90% appearing once. Sequencing was performed on CD4+ T cells from peripheral blood mononuclear cells, taken in the second trimester of pregnancy. The source is a female donor with multiple sclerosis, enrolled in a pregnancy study.

The genes are TRBV19 and TRBJ2-2; D not resolved. Trimming took off 4 bases at V and 3 bases at J, with 9 bases between the two ends. Germline CDR1 is LNHDA and CDR2 is SQIVND (reference sequence). The CDR3 extends over 14 amino acids. For the CDR3, the DNA is TGTGCCAGTAGTAGAGTTCCCTACACCGGGGAGCTGTTTTTT. Amino acid sequence: CASSRVPYTGELFF.

CDR3: CAWSRDRLAEYF. Here the CDR3 DNA reads TGTGCCTGGAGTCGAGACCGACTAGCGGAGTATTTT. The V gene is TRBV30, the J gene TRBJ2-3; 9 bases line up with TRBD2. This CDR3 spans 12 amino acids. Germline values: CDR1 GTSNPN, CDR2 SVGIG (reference sequence). The junction had 7 bases not matched to a gene; V was cut back by 2 bases and J by 13 bases.

The table lists this clone with a count of one. The CDR3 sequence: CAWRKDRINSPLHF. In DNA form, the CDR3 reads TGTGCCTGGAGAAAAGACAGAATTAATTCACCCCTCCACTTT. V usage is TRBV30 and J usage is TRBJ1-6, with a weak D call TRBD1 (5 bases). Trimming took off 3 bases at V and 6 bases at J, with 12 bases between the two ends. Germline V lookup: CDR1 GTSNPN, CDR2 SVGIG (reference sequence). CDR3 size: 14 residues.